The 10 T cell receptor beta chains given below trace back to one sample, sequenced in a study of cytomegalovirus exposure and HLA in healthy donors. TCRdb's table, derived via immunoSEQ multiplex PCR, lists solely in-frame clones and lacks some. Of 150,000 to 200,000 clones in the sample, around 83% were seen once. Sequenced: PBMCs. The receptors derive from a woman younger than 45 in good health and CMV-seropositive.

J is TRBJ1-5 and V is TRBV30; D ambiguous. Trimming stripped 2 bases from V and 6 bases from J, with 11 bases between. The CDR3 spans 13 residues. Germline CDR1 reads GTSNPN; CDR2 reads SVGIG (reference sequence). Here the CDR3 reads CAWSYRLAQPQHF. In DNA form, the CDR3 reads TGTGCCTGGAGTTATCGACTGGCTCAGCCCCAGCATTTT.

The CDR3 DNA reads TGTGCCAGCAGTTTATCTTCGTTCTCCTACGAGCAGTACTTC. Encoded protein: CASSLSSFSYEQYF. J is TRBJ2-7 and V is TRBV27; D gene uncertain. The CDR3 loop spans 14 amino acids. Trimming took 0 bases from V and 0 from J, leaving 6 bases between them. Per the germline V gene, CDR1 is MNHEY and CDR2 is SMNVEV (reference sequence).

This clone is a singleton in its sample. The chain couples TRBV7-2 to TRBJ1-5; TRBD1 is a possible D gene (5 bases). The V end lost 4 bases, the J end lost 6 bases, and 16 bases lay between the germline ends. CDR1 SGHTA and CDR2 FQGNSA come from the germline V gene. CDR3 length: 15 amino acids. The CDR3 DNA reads TGTGCCAGCAGCTATAGGGGAGGAGTGGGTCAGCCCCAGCATTTT. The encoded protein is CASSYRGGVGQPQHF.

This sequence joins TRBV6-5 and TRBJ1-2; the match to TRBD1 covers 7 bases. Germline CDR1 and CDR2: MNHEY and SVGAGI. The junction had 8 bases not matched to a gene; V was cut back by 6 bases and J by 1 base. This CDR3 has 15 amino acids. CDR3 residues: CASRADRAHNYGYTF. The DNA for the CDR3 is TGTGCCAGCAGGGCAGACAGGGCCCATAACTATGGCTACACCTTC.

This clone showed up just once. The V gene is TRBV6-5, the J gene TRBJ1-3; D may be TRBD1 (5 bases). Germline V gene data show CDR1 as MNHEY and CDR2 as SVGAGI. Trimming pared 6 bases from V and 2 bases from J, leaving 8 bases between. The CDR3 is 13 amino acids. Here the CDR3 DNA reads TGTGCCAGCAGCGCAGGGCCTGGAAACACCATATATTTT. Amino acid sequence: CASSAGPGNTIYF.

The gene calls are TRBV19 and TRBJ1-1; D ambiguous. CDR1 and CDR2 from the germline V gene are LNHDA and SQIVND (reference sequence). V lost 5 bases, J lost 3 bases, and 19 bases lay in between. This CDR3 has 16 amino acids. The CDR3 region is CASSPSGIAVDTEAFF. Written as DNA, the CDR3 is TGTGCCAGTAGTCCATCGGGGATAGCCGTGGACACTGAAGCTTTCTTT.

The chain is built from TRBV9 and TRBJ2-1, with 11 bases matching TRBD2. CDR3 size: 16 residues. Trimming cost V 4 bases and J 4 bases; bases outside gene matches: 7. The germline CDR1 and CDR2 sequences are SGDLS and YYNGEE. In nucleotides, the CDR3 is TGTGCCAGCAGCATTTCGACTAGCGGGGATTACAATGAGCAGTTCTTC. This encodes CASSISTSGDYNEQFF.

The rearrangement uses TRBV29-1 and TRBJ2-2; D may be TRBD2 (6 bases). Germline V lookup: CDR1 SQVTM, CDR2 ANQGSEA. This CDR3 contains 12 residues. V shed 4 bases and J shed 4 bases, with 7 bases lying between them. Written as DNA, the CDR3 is TGCAGCGTTGGGAGGGTCACCGGGGAGCTGTTTTTT. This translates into CSVGRVTGELFF.

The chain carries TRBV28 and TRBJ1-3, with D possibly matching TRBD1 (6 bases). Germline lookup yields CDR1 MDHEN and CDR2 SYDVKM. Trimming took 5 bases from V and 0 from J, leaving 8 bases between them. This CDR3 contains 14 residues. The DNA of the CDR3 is TGTGCCAGCAGTCAGGGGACCTCTGGAAACACCATATATTTT. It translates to CASSQGTSGNTIYF. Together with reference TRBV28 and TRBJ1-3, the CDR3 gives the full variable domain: DVKVTQSSRYLVKRTGEKVFLECVQDMDHENMFWYRQDPGLGLRLIYFSYDVKMKEKGDIPEGYSVSREKKERFSLILESASTNQTSMYLCASSQGTSGNTIYFGEGSWLTVV.

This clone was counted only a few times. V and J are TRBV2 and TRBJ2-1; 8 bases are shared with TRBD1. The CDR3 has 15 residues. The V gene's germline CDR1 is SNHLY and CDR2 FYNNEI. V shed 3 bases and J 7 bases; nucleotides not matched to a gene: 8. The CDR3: CASSDPGQGKNEQFF. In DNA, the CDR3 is TGTGCCAGCAGTGACCCCGGACAGGGAAAGAATGAGCAGTTCTTC. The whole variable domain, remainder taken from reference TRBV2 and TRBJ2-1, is EPEVTQTPSHQVTQMGQEVILRCVPISNHLYFYWYRQILGQKVEFLVSFYNNEISEKSEIFDDQFSVERPDGSNFTLKIRSTKLEDSAMYFCASSDPGQGKNEQFFGPGTRLTVL.